The rows below give T cell receptor beta chains drawn from one sample of a study of T-cell memory formation after mild COVID-19. Using its own MiXCR run on the 5' RACE reads, TCRdb lists one record per CDR3 protein. The sample holds about 210,000 distinct CDR3 sequences, more than 9% seen once. Sequencing input: PBMCs or a T cell subset sorted from them (not recorded which). The receptor set was obtained from a young man who had mild COVID-19 (a few samples of this study predate the infection). Cell type and time point are not known. Each CDR3 is given with its conserved first and last residue. The D gene is left open where the match is weak. Only part of the rows carry a size: once, few, many, or a class if the clone is expanded.

size: few
J: TRBJ2-1
D: TRBD2
V: TRBV9
DNA: TGTGCCAGCAGCAAAAACGCTGGGACTAGGATTTCGGAGCAGTTCTTC
CDR3: CASSKNAGTRISEQFF

size: -
J: TRBJ2-1
D: TRBD2
V: TRBV20-1
DNA: TGCAGTGCTAGAGATTGGGGTAGCGGGGGCGGCGGTGAGCAGTTCTTC
CDR3: CSARDWGSGGGGEQFF

size: -
J: TRBJ2-5
D: TRBD2
V: TRBV6-2/TRBV6-3
DNA: TGTGCCAGCAGTTCGGACCGGGGACTAGCGGAGAAGACCCAGTACTTC
CDR3: CASSSDRGLAEKTQYF

size: -
J: TRBJ2-4
D: -
V: TRBV2
DNA: TGTGCCAGCAGTGAATCCCGCGGCCGGCAACTGAAAAACATTCAGTACTTC
CDR3: CASSESRGRQLKNIQYF

size: few
J: TRBJ1-6
D: -
V: TRBV11-2
DNA: TGTGCCAGTGCGAAAGGGTTTTATTCACCCCTCCACTTT
CDR3: CASAKGFYSPLHF

size: few
J: TRBJ1-4
D: -
V: TRBV4-2
DNA: TGTGCCAGCAGCCAAGATGTAGGTGATAATGAAAAACTGTTTTTT
CDR3: CASSQDVGDNEKLFF

size: -
J: TRBJ1-3
D: -
V: TRBV20-1
DNA: TGCAGTGCTAGGCGCAACGGGGTCCCCTCTGGAAACACCATATATTTT
CDR3: CSARRNGVPSGNTIYF

size: many
J: TRBJ2-5
D: -
V: TRBV28
DNA: TGTGCCAGCAGTTTATTGACGGGAAACCAAGAGACCCAGTACTTC
CDR3: CASSLLTGNQETQYF

size: few
J: TRBJ2-1
D: TRBD1
V: TRBV5-1
DNA: TGCGCCAGCAGCTTGGCTCGGACAGGGATCGATGAGCAGTTCTTC
CDR3: CASSLARTGIDEQFF

size: -
J: TRBJ2-4
D: TRBD2
V: TRBV20-1
DNA: TGCAGTGCTAGAGTACGGACTAGCGGAAACATTCAGTACTTC
CDR3: CSARVRTSGNIQYF

size: few
J: TRBJ1-5
D: -
V: TRBV20-1
DNA: TGCAGTGCTAAGGCCCTATGGGGCAATCAGCCCCAGCATTTT
CDR3: CSAKALWGNQPQHF

size: many
J: TRBJ2-5
D: -
V: TRBV7-8
DNA: TGTGCCAGCAGCGGAGCCCGAGAGACCCAGTACTTC
CDR3: CASSGARETQYF